These 22 T cell receptor beta chains were sequenced from one sample in a study of shared clonotypes between healthy human individuals. Here immunoSEQ multiplex PCR was the method, and the copy in TCRdb shows in-frame clones only, minus some. This repertoire shows about 490,000 clones, over 70% found once; its top ten account for over 9.5%. Material: PBMCs. The receptors originated from a woman aged 40 to 50 in good health. Some clones in this sample may be carry-over from other donors' samples.

The CDR3 loop is CASSLIGLAGREQYF. The CDR3 nucleotides read TGTGCCAGCAGCTTAATAGGCCTAGCGGGACGCGAGCAGTACTTC. The genes are TRBV13 and TRBJ2-7; 9 bases match TRBD2. The CDR3 loop spans 15 amino acids. Germline V gene lookup returns CDR1 PRHDT and CDR2 FYEKMQ (reference sequence). V shed 2 bases and J 6 bases; nucleotides not matched to a gene: 8.

The chain carries TRBV9 and TRBJ2-7; 9 bases map to TRBD2. The J segment lost 2 bases and the V segment lost 3 bases, leaving 9 bases of the junction unmatched. The CDR3 contains 16 residues. Germline-derived CDR1 and CDR2 are SGDLS and YYNGEE. The CDR3 sequence: CASSGSPGGRAYEQYF. In DNA, the CDR3 is TGTGCCAGCAGCGGATCTCCAGGCGGGAGGGCCTACGAGCAGTACTTC.

The V gene is TRBV10-2, the J gene TRBJ2-1; the match to TRBD2 covers 9 bases. The ends lost 7 bases at V and 6 bases at J; junction bases unmatched: 10. The germline CDR1 and CDR2 sequences are WSHSY and SAAADI. The length of the CDR3 is 15 residues. The CDR3: CASTGASGEPNEQFF. The CDR3 region has the DNA TGCGCCAGCACGGGGGCTAGCGGGGAACCCAATGAGCAGTTCTTC.

CDR3 residues: CASSQRGSRYNEQFF. The CDR3 DNA sequence: TGCGCCAGCAGCCAGAGAGGGAGTCGTTACAATGAGCAGTTCTTC. This rearrangement joins TRBV4-1 to TRBJ2-1, with a tentative D call TRBD2 (5 bases). The length of the CDR3 is 15 residues. The V and J ends lost 3 bases and 4 bases respectively, with 13 bases between them. Germline V gene sequence: CDR1 MGHRA, CDR2 YSYEKL.

This clone appeared once. This sequence joins TRBV7-9 and TRBJ2-7; D unclear. Looked up from germline, CDR1 is SEHNR and CDR2 is FQNEAQ (reference sequence). The CDR3 sequence is 13 residues long. The V and J ends lost 4 bases and 7 bases respectively, with 14 bases between them. CDR3 nucleotide sequence: TGTGCCAGCAGCTCCTCGGCCCCCGGGGAGCAGTACTTC. Translated, it gives CASSSSAPGEQYF. The full variable domain, completed using reference TRBV7-9 and TRBJ2-7, is DTGVSQNPRHKITKRGQNVTFRCDPISEHNRLYWYRQTLGQGPEFLTYFQNEAQLEKSRLLSDRFSAERPKGSFSTLEIQRTEQGDSAMYLCASSSSAPGEQYFGPGTRLTVT.

The chain carries TRBV28 and TRBJ1-4; perhaps TRBD1 as D (5 bases). The V and J ends lost 3 bases and 0 bases respectively, with 11 bases between them. Looked up from germline, CDR1 is MDHEN and CDR2 is SYDVKM. CDR3 size: 16 residues. CDR3 coding DNA: TGTGCCAGCAGTTTGGGGGGAGCCTCAACTAATGAAAAACTGTTTTTT. Translation: CASSLGGASTNEKLFF.

V usage is TRBV6-1 and J usage is TRBJ2-5; 9 bases match TRBD2. CDR3 length: 16 residues. V gave up 1 base and J gave up 7 bases; unmatched junction bases: 10. Germline CDR1 and CDR2: MNHNS and SASEGT. The CDR3 DNA sequence: TGTGCCAGCAGTGAAGGACTAGCGGCCCGTTTGGGGACCCAGTACTTC. This gives the protein CASSEGLAARLGTQYF.

This clone was observed many times. In DNA form, the CDR3 reads TGTGCCAGCAGCTTAGCACAGCTCAGTACAGATACGCAGTATTTT. Translated: CASSLAQLSTDTQYF. The J gene is TRBJ2-3, the V gene TRBV7-6, with D unresolved. The CDR3 covers 15 residues. The ends were cut back, 0 bases at V and 3 bases at J, with 10 bases in the middle. Germline CDR1 is SGHVS and CDR2 is FNYEAQ.

As concerns this clone: At the DNA level, this CDR3 is encoded by other sequences in the same sample as well. The rearrangement joins TRBV25-1 to TRBJ1-2, with D possibly being TRBD1 (6 bases). Per the germline V gene, CDR1 is MGHDK and CDR2 is SYGVNS. The V gene lost 4 bases and the J gene lost 3 bases, with 12 bases spanning the gap. The CDR3 sequence is 14 residues long. In DNA, the CDR3 is TGTGCCAGCAGTGCGGGGACATACCACTATGGCTACACCTTC. As protein: CASSAGTYHYGYTF.

This clone came up a few times. The chain recombines TRBV19 with TRBJ1-5, with 7 bases identical to TRBD1. The CDR3 length is 15 residues. With V trimmed by 6 bases and J by 4 bases, 9 bases remained unmatched. Germline CDR1 is LNHDA and CDR2 is SQIVND (reference sequence). The CDR3 loop reads CASSLDREGNQPQHF. The CDR3 DNA reads as TGTGCCAGTAGCCTCGACAGGGAGGGGAATCAGCCCCAGCATTTT. Based on the CDR3 plus reference TRBV19 and TRBJ1-5, the full variable domain is DGGITQSPKYLFRKEGQNVTLSCEQNLNHDAMYWYRQDPGQGLRLIYYSQIVNDFQKGDIAEGYSVSREKKESFPLTVTSAQKNPTAFYLCASSLDREGNQPQHFGDGTRLSIL.

This chain links TRBV5-1 with TRBJ1-4; D might be TRBD1 (6 bases). V lost 0 bases and J lost 6, with 12 bases in between. Germline CDR1 SGHRS, CDR2 YFSETQ. The CDR3 is made up of 15 amino acids. CDR3 nucleotides: TGCGCCAGCAGCTTGGTAGGGGCAGGGGATGAAAAACTGTTTTTT. Protein: CASSLVGAGDEKLFF. Looking up the rest from reference TRBV5-1 and TRBJ1-4 gives the full variable domain: KAGVTQTPRYLIKTRGQQVTLSCSPISGHRSVSWYQQTPGQGLQFLFEYFSETQRNKGNFPGRFSGRQFSNSRSEMNVSTLELGDSALYLCASSLVGAGDEKLFFGSGTQLSVL.

V gene TRBV10-3 combines with J gene TRBJ2-1; 8 nucleotides match TRBD2. The CDR3 is 15 residues long. V was clipped by 6 bases and J by 9 bases; unmatched bases: 13. Germline V gene lookup returns CDR1 ENHRY and CDR2 SYGVKD. The CDR3 nucleotides are TGTGCCATCAGGGAAGCGGGAGCCATGTTGGGTGAGCAGTTCTTC. It specifies CAIREAGAMLGEQFF.

To note about this clone: This may be a read error, as it is one base from a much larger clone. The sample contains more than one DNA sequence encoding this CDR3. The V and J genes are TRBV4-1 and TRBJ2-7; D might be TRBD1 (6 bases). There are 14 residues in the CDR3. The germline V gene has CDR1 MGHRA and CDR2 YSYEKL. In DNA, the CDR3 is TGCGCCAGCAGCCTAAGGGACAACTCCTACGAGCAGTACTTT. Translated, it gives CASSLRDNSYEQYF.

This rearrangement joins TRBV10-3 to TRBJ2-2, with D possibly being TRBD2 (5 bases). The CDR3 sequence is 13 residues long. CDR1 ENHRY and CDR2 SYGVKD come from the germline V gene. V was clipped by 4 bases and J by 4 bases, with 7 bases between them. The CDR3 region has the DNA TGTGCCATCAGTGCTGGGAGCACCGGGGAGCTGTTTTTT. It translates to CAISAGSTGELFF.

This clone was counted a single time. The genes are TRBV5-1 and TRBJ2-7; D remains unclear. The CDR3 has 14 amino acids. The germline V gene has CDR1 SGHRS and CDR2 YFSETQ. Trimming cost V 4 bases and J 2 bases, with 13 bases left between them. The DNA of the CDR3 is TGCGCCAGCAGCCCCCGGACGGAAACCTACGAGCAGTACTTC. This sequence encodes CASSPRTETYEQYF.

In this sample, this clone turned up once. The chain joins TRBV7-2 to TRBJ1-5, with 9 bases aligning to TRBD1. Germline loops: CDR1 SGHTA, CDR2 FQGNSA. The CDR3 consists of 14 residues. The V gene end was trimmed by 5 bases and the J gene end by 5 bases; junction bases not matched to a gene: 4. This CDR3 reads CASSPRTGDQPQHF. CDR3 in DNA: TGTGCCAGCAGCCCCCGGACAGGGGATCAGCCCCAGCATTTT. Based on the CDR3 plus reference TRBV7-2 and TRBJ1-5, the full variable domain is GAGVSQSPSNKVTEKGKDVELRCDPISGHTALYWYRQSLGQGLEFLIYFQGNSAPDKSGLPSDRFSAERTGGSVSTLTIQRTQQEDSAVYLCASSPRTGDQPQHFGDGTRLSIL.

The chain is built from TRBV29-1 and TRBJ2-1; no reliable D call. Looked up from germline, CDR1 is SQVTM and CDR2 is ANQGSEA. The CDR3 contains 14 residues. CDR3 nucleotide sequence: TGCAACGTAAAGGACCGATGGTTAGGCAATGAGCAGTTCTTC. Protein product: CNVKDRWLGNEQFF.

This sequence joins TRBV6-6 and TRBJ1-2; 8 bases align to TRBD1. Per the germline V gene, CDR1 is MNHNY and CDR2 is SVGAGI (reference sequence). Trimming removed 5 bases from V and 8 bases from J; junction bases left unmatched: 10. The CDR3 is made up of 14 amino acids. CDR3 in amino acids: CASSLPGQVGGYTF. The CDR3 DNA follows: TGTGCCAGCAGTCTGCCGGGACAGGTAGGAGGCTACACCTTC.

The chain combines TRBV5-1 with TRBJ2-2; D gene ambiguous. CDR3 length: 14 residues. V shed 5 bases and J shed 2 bases, with 10 bases lying between them. Germline values: CDR1 SGHRS, CDR2 YFSETQ. The DNA of the CDR3 is TGCGCCAGCAGTCGACTTGAAAACACCGGGGAGCTGTTTTTT. Protein sequence: CASSRLENTGELFF.

In this sample, this clone turned up once. J is TRBJ2-1 and V is TRBV27, with TRBD1 matching over 8 bases. V shed 8 bases and J 4 bases; nucleotides not matched to a gene: 10. The CDR3 length is 15 residues. Germline V CDR1 and CDR2: MNHEY, SMNVEV (reference sequence). As DNA, the CDR3 is TGTGCCAGCTCCCTGGGCAGGGGGCTATACAATGAGCAGTTCTTC. Protein: CASSLGRGLYNEQFF.

The chain couples TRBV5-5 to TRBJ1-2; TRBD1 aligns across 11 bases. V was pared by 5 bases and J by 3 bases, with 3 bases of the junction left unmatched. Germline CDR1 reads SGHKS; CDR2 reads YYEKEE (reference sequence). The CDR3 is 14 residues long. In nucleotides, the CDR3 is TGTGCCAGCAGAAGGGGACAGGGGGACTATGGCTACACCTTC. Residues: CASRRGQGDYGYTF.

This chain connects TRBV5-8 to TRBJ1-2; D is unresolved. The CDR3 consists of 15 residues. Per the germline V gene, CDR1 is SGHTS and CDR2 is YDEGEE. V was cut by 0 bases and J by 4 bases, with 13 bases left in between. The CDR3 bases are TGTGCCAGCAGCTTGGCCGCGAACCGGATCTATGGCTACACCTTC. It codes for CASSLAANRIYGYTF.